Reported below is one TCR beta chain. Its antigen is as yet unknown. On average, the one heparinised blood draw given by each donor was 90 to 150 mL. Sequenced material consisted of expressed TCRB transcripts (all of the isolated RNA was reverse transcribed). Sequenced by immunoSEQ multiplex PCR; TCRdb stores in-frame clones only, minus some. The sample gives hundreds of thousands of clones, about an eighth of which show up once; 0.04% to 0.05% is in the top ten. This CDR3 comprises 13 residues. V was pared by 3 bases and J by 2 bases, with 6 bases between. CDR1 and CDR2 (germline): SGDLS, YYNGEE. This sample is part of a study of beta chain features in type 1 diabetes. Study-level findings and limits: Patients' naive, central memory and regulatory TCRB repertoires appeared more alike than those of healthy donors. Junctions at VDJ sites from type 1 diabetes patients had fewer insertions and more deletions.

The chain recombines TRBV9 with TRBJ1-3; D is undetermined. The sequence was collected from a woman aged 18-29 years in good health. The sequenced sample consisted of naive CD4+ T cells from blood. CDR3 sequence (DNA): TGTGCCAGCAGCGCGACTCCTGGAAACACCATATATTTT. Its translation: CASSATPGNTIYF. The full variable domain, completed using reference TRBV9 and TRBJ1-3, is DSGVTQTPKHLITATGQRVTLRCSPRSGDLSVYWYQQSLDQGLQFLIQYYNGEERAKGNILERFSAQQFPDLHSELNLSSLELGDSALYFCASSATPGNTIYFGEGSWLTVV.